Here is one T cell receptor (beta chain) with its context. The data were taken from a study of blood T cell repertoires in COVID-19. Overall study context: Samples taken during acute and convalescent COVID-19 were collected in the United States, Italy and Spain. In each case, the material was cDNA or gDNA derived from T cells, B-cell-depleted T cells, or PBMCs.

The authors' processing: The assay estimated nucleated cells by amplifying reference gene primers. Method: immunoSEQ multiplex PCR; TCRdb's copy keeps in-frame clones and lacks some. Clonal size and the V and J genes are those of that table, whereas D and trimming came from the DNA. The sample lists hundreds of thousands of clones; around nine tenths were seen once. CDR1 and CDR2 (germline): SGHRS, YFSETQ. The CDR3 loop spans 16 amino acids. Losses at the gene ends were 0 bases for V and 6 bases for J; bases not matched to a gene: 1. The sequencing sample was made of peripheral blood. This clonotype was obtained from a woman aged 40 to 50 who had recovered from COVID-19. The chain recombines TRBV5-1 with TRBJ2-2; the match to TRBD2 covers 14 bases. The CDR3 sequence: CASSLEGLAGAGELFF. As DNA, the CDR3 is TGCGCCAGCAGCTTGGAGGGACTAGCGGGAGCCGGGGAGCTGTTTTTT.